These 22 T cell receptor beta chains were sequenced from one sample in a study of cytomegalovirus exposure and HLA in healthy donors (dated 2017 in TCRdb). Library preparation employed the immunoSEQ multiplex PCR assay. For the multiplex PCR, a mixture combining 60 forward primers for TCR Vbeta segments and 13 reverse primers for TCR Jbeta segments was used. Entries here come from immuneACCESS through TCRdb and include only in-frame sequences with V and J called. Some clones fail to appear in such tables; in the studies checked, an unresolved V gene covers under half of the shortfall, and the cause of the remainder is unknown. The sample table contains some 81,000 clones; only one count was recorded for more than 65% of them. The ten largest clones take up roughly a sixth of the sample. The sample was PBMCs. All receptors come from a woman between 35 and 50 years old in good health and CMV-seropositive.

V gene TRBV5-6 combines with J gene TRBJ1-2; a weak D match, TRBD1 (6 bases). Trimming pared 4 bases from V and 0 bases from J, leaving 16 bases between. Germline V gene sequence: CDR1 SGHDT, CDR2 YYEEEE. CDR3 length equals 16 residues. For the CDR3, the DNA is TGTGCCAGCAGCAGGGGGGGTAGTAGGACTAACTATGGCTACACCTTC. As protein: CASSRGGSRTNYGYTF.

J is TRBJ2-5 and V is TRBV4-3; D is unresolved. Trimming removed 1 base from V and 4 bases from J, with 10 bases in between. This CDR3 spans 14 amino acids. Germline CDR1 reads LGHNA; CDR2 reads YSLEER. CDR3 region: CASSQAAFGETQYF. CDR3 DNA sequence: TGCGCCAGCAGCCAAGCAGCGTTCGGAGAGACCCAGTACTTC.

This clone has only a few counts. This chain connects TRBV4-3 to TRBJ2-5; 7 bases are a match to TRBD2. Germline V lookup: CDR1 LGHNA, CDR2 YSLEER. V trimming: 1 base; J trimming: 5 bases; junction bases outside the gene matches: 10. The CDR3 consists of 16 residues. CDR3 protein: CASSQGGSGLGETQYF. Written as DNA, the CDR3 is TGCGCCAGCAGCCAAGGTGGTAGCGGGCTTGGGGAGACCCAGTACTTC.

The gene calls are TRBV18 and TRBJ2-7; 9 nucleotides agree with TRBD2. This CDR3 has 17 residues. Germline V gene sequence: CDR1 KGHSH, CDR2 LQKENI. V shed 3 bases, J shed 7 bases, and the junction held 16 bases outside the gene matches. The CDR3 bases are TGTGCCAGCTCACCGAACGTGGCGCGGGGGGGCCTTGGAGAGCAGTACTTC. Translation: CASSPNVARGGLGEQYF.

The chain carries TRBV13 and TRBJ1-2, with D possibly being TRBD1 (6 bases). The CDR3 sequence is 13 residues long. The germline CDR1 and CDR2 sequences are PRHDT and FYEKMQ (reference sequence). The V end was cut by 5 bases, the J end by 4 bases, with 11 bases between. DNA of the CDR3: TGTGCCAGCAGCGAGACAGGACTCTATGGCTACACCTTC. Encoded protein: CASSETGLYGYTF.

The chain links TRBV6-5 to TRBJ2-2, with TRBD1 identical over 7 bases. Trimming took 11 bases from V and 1 from J; bases not matched to a gene: 7. CDR1 and CDR2 (germline): MNHEY, SVGAGI. The CDR3 has 14 residues. The CDR3 DNA is TGTGCCGCTCGTCGACAGGGGAACACCGGGGAGCTGTTTTTT. It yields the protein CAARRQGNTGELFF.

This clone appeared once. The V call is TRBV19, the J call TRBJ1-2; 8 nucleotides agree with TRBD1. The ends lost 5 bases at V and 3 bases at J; junction bases unmatched: 8. Per germline, CDR1 LNHDA and CDR2 SQIVND (reference sequence). The CDR3 has 15 residues. CDR3 sequence (DNA): TGTGCCAGTAGTCTCAGCAGGGGGCGCGACTATGGCTACACCTTC. This encodes CASSLSRGRDYGYTF.

The V and J genes are TRBV2 and TRBJ2-7; the D gene is possibly TRBD2 (5 bases). Deletions cut 7 bases from V and 0 bases from J, with 16 bases between. From germline, CDR1 is SNHLY and CDR2 FYNNEI. This CDR3 contains 15 residues. The CDR3 spells CASNSPAGASYEQYF. CDR3 sequence (DNA): TGTGCCAGCAACTCCCCCGCGGGTGCCTCCTACGAGCAGTACTTC.

This clone was seen a handful of times. The rearrangement joins TRBV10-3 to TRBJ1-4, with no clear D. Trimming removed 6 bases from V and 10 bases from J, with 18 bases in between. Germline assignment: CDR1 ENHRY and CDR2 SYGVKD. This CDR3 is 14 amino acids long. The CDR3 sequence is CAISPGEGDTKLFF. For the CDR3, the DNA is TGTGCCATCAGCCCCGGCGAGGGCGACACAAAACTGTTTTTT.

This clone was found once. V gene TRBV6-5 combines with J gene TRBJ2-1; 10 bases are shared with TRBD2. The CDR3 is made up of 15 amino acids. Trimming at V came to 5 bases and at J to 5 bases, leaving 6 bases not matched to a gene. The germline V gene encodes CDR1 MNHEY and CDR2 SVGAGI. The CDR3 DNA follows: TGTGCCAGCAGTCTCAGCGGGAGGGCCAACAATGAGCAGTTCTTC. The encoded protein is CASSLSGRANNEQFF.

J is TRBJ1-5 and V is TRBV5-8, with D possibly matching TRBD1 (5 bases). CDR1 is SGHTS and CDR2 is YDEGEE in the germline V gene. With 0 bases removed from V and 9 bases from J, the gap between germline ends came to 16 bases. The CDR3 is 15 amino acids. The CDR3 bases are TGTGCCAGCAGCTTGGACCCAGGAGGGGTTTGGCCCCAGCATTTT. It translates to CASSLDPGGVWPQHF.

This rearrangement joins TRBV7-6 to TRBJ2-5; tentative D call: TRBD2 (5 bases). This CDR3 spans 13 amino acids. Trimming pared 0 bases from V and 5 bases from J, leaving 7 bases between. CDR1 is SGHVS and CDR2 is FNYEAQ in the germline V gene. The CDR3: CASSLAGVETQYF. The CDR3 region has the DNA TGTGCCAGCAGCTTAGCCGGGGTGGAGACCCAGTACTTC.

This clone was counted once. The chain recombines TRBV7-9 with TRBJ1-1; D remains unclear. Germline V CDR1 and CDR2: SEHNR, FQNEAQ (reference sequence). The CDR3 consists of 13 residues. V was cut by 2 bases and J by 4 bases, with 8 bases left in between. Here the CDR3 DNA reads TGTGCCAGCAGCTTAACCGAGGGCACTGAAGCTTTCTTT. Translating it yields CASSLTEGTEAFF.

There are a few counts of this clone. V usage is TRBV13 and J usage is TRBJ2-2; no clear D gene. V gave up 3 bases and J gave up 3 bases, with 11 bases separating them. The CDR3 length is 15 residues. In germline, CDR1 is PRHDT, CDR2 FYEKMQ (reference sequence). The CDR3 DNA reads as TGTGCCAGCAGCTTCCTTCTCCGGGACACCGGGGAGCTGTTTTTT. It specifies CASSFLLRDTGELFF.

The chain employs TRBV2 and TRBJ1-1; D unresolved. The CDR3 consists of 14 residues. Germline lookup yields CDR1 SNHLY and CDR2 FYNNEI. The V end lost 7 bases, the J end lost 0 bases, and 12 bases lay between the germline ends. The CDR3 is CASTSTQLNTEAFF. The CDR3, as DNA: TGTGCCAGCACCTCGACACAACTGAACACTGAAGCTTTCTTT.

The rearrangement links TRBV5-6 to TRBJ2-1, with 11 bases fitting TRBD1. CDR1 is SGHDT and CDR2 is YYEEEE in the germline V gene. Trimming took 7 bases from V and 7 from J; bases not matched to a gene: 16. The CDR3 runs to 17 residues. This chain's CDR3 is CASGKLGDRGKVNEQFF. The CDR3 coding sequence is TGTGCCAGCGGAAAGCTTGGGGACAGGGGGAAGGTTAATGAGCAGTTCTTC.

This clone was observed a handful of times. The J gene is TRBJ1-2, the V gene TRBV5-6; no clear D gene. V shed 0 bases and J shed 5 bases, with 5 bases lying between them. From germline, CDR1 is SGHDT and CDR2 YYEEEE. The length of the CDR3 is 12 residues. Here the CDR3 reads CASSLDQYGYTF. CDR3 sequence (DNA): TGTGCCAGCAGCTTGGATCAGTATGGCTACACCTTC.

The CDR3: CASSPPSTGGIRYTF. CDR3 nucleotides: TGTGCCAGCTCACCACCCTCAACAGGGGGGATACGCTACACCTTC. The chain recombines TRBV18 with TRBJ1-2, with TRBD1 matching 8 bases. The CDR3 is 15 amino acids. Germline V gene data show CDR1 as KGHSH and CDR2 as LQKENI. The V gene end was trimmed by 0 bases and the J gene end by 9 bases; junction bases not matched to a gene: 9.

The chain combines TRBV15 with TRBJ2-7, with 8 nucleotides matching TRBD2. V lost 0 bases to trimming and J lost 2 bases; unmatched junction nucleotides: 0. The CDR3 totals 14 residues. Germline values: CDR1 LNHNV, CDR2 YYDKDF (reference sequence). This chain's CDR3 is CATSRELAAYEQYF. The CDR3 nucleotides are TGTGCCACCAGCAGAGAACTAGCGGCCTACGAGCAGTACTTC.

The chain joins TRBV4-3 to TRBJ2-3; D is uncertain. This CDR3 spans 12 amino acids. The V end was cut by 0 bases, the J end by 6 bases, with 4 bases between. Germline V gives CDR1 LGHNA, CDR2 YSLEER. This chain's CDR3 is CASSQEADTQYF. CDR3 bases: TGCGCCAGCAGCCAAGAGGCTGATACGCAGTATTTT.

The V and J genes are TRBV9 and TRBJ2-3, with 9 bases that match TRBD1. Germline assignment: CDR1 SGDLS and CDR2 YYNGEE. The CDR3 is made up of 15 amino acids. V lost 2 bases to trimming and J lost 4 bases; unmatched junction nucleotides: 5. Here the CDR3 reads CASSVGQGFADTQYF. CDR3 bases: TGTGCCAGCAGCGTGGGACAGGGATTCGCAGATACGCAGTATTTT.

This chain joins TRBV10-3 and TRBJ1-2; D is uncertain. CDR1 is ENHRY and CDR2 is SYGVKD in the germline V gene. This CDR3 contains 13 residues. Here the CDR3 reads CAIRRGFNYGYTF. The CDR3 DNA sequence: TGTGCTATTAGACGCGGCTTTAACTATGGCTACACCTTC.